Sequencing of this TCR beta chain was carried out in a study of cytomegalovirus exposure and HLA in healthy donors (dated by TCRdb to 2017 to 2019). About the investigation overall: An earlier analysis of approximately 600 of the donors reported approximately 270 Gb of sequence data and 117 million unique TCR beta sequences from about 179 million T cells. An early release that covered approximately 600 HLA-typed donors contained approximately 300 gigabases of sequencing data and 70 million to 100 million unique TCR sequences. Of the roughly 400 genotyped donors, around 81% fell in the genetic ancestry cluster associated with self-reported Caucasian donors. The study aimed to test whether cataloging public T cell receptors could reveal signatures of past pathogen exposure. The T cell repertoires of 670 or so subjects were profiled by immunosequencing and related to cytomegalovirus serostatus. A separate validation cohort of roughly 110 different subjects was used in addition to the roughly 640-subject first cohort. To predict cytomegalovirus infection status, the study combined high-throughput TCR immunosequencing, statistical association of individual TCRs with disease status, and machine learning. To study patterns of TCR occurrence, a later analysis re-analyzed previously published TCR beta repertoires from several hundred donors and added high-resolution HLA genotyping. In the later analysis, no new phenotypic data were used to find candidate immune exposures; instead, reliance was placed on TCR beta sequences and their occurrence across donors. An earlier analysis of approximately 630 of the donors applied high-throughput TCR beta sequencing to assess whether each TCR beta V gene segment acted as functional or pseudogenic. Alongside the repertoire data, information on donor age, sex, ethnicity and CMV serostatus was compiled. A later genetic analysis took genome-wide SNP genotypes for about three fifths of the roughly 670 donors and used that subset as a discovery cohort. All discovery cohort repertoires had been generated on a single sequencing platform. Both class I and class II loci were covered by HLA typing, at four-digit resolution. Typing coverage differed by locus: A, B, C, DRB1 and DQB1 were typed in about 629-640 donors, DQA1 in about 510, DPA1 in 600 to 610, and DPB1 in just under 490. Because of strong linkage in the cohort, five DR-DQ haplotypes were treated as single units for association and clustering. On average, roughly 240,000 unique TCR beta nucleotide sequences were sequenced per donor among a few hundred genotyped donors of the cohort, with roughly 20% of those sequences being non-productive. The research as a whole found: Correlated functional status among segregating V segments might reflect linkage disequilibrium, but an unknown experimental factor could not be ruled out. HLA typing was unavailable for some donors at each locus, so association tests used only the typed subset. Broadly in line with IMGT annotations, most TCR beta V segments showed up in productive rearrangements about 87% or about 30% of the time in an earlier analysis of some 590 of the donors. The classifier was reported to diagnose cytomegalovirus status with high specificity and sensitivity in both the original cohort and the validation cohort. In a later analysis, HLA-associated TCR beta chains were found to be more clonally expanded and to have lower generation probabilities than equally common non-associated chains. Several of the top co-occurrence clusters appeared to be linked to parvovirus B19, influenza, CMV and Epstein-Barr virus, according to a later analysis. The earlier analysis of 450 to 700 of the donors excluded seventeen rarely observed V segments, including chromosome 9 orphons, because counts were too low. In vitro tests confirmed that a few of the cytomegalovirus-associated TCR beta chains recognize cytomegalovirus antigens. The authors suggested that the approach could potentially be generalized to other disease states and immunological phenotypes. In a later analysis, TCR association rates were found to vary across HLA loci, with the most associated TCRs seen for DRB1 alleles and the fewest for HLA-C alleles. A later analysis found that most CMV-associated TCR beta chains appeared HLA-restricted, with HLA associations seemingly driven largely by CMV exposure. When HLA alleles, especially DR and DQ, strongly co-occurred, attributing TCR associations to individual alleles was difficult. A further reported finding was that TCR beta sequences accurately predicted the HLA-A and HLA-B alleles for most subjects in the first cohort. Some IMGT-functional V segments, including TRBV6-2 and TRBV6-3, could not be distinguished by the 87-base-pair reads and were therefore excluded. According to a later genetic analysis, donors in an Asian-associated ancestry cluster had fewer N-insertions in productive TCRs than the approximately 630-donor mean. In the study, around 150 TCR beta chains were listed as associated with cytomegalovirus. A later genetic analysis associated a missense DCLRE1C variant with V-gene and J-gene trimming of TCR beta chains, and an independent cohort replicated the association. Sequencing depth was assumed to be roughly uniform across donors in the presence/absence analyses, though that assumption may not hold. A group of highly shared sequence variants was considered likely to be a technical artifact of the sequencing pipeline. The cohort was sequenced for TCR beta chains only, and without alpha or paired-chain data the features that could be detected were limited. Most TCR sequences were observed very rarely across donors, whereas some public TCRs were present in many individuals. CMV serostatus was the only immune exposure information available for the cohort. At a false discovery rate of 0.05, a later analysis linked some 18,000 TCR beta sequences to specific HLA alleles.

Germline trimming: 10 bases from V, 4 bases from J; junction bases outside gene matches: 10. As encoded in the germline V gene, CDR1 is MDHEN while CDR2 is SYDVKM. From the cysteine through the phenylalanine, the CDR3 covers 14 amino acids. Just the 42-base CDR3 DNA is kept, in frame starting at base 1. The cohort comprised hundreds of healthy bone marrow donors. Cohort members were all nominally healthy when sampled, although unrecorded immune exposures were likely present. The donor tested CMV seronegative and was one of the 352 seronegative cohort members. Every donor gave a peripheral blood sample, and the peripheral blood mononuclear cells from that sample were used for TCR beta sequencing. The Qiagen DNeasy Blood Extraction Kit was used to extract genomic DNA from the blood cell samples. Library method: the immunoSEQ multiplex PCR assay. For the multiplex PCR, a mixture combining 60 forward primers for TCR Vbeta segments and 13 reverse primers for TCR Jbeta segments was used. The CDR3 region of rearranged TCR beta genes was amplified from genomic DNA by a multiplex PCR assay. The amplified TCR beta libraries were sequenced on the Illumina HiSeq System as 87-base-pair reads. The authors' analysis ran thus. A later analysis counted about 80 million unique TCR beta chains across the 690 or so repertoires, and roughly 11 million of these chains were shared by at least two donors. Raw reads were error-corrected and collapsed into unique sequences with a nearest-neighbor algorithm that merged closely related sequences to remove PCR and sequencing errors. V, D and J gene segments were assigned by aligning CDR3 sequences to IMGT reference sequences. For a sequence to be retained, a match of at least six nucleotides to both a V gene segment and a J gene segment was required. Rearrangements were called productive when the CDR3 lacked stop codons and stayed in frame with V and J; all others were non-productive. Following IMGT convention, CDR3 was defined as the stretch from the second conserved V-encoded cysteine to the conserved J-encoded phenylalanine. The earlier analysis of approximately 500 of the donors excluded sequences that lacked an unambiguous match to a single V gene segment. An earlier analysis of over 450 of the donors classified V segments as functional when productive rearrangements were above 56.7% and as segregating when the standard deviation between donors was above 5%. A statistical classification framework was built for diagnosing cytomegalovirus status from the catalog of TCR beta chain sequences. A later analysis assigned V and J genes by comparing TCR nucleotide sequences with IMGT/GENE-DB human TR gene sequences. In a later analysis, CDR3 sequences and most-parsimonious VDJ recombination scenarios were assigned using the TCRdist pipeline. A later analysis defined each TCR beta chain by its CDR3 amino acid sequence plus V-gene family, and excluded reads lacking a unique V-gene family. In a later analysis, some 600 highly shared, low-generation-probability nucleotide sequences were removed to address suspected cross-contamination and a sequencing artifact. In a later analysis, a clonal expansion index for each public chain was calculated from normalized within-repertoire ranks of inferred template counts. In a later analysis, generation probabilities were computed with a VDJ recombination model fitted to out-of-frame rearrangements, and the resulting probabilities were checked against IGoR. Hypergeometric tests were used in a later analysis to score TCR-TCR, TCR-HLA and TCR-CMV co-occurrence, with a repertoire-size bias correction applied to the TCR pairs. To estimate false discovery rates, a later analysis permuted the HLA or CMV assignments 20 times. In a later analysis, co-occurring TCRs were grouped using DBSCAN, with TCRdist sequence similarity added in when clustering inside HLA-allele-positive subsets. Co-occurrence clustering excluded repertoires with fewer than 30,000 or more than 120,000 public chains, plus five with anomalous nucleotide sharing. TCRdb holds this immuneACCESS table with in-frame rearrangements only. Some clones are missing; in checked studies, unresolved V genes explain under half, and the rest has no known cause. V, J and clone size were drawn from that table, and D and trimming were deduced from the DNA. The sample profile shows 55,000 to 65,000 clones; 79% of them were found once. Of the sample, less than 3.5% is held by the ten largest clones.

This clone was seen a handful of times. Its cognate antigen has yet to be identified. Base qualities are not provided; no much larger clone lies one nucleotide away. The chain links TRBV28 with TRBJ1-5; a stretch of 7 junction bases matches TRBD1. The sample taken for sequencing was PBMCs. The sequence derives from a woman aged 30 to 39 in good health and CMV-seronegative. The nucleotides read TGTGCCACCAACACGGACAGGAGGAATCAGCCCCAGCATTTT. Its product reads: CATNTDRRNQPQHF. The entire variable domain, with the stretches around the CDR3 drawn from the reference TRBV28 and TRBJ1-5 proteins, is DVKVTQSSRYLVKRTGEKVFLECVQDMDHENMFWYRQDPGLGLRLIYFSYDVKMKEKGDIPEGYSVSREKKERFSLILESASTNQTSMYLCATNTDRRNQPQHFGDGTRLSIL.